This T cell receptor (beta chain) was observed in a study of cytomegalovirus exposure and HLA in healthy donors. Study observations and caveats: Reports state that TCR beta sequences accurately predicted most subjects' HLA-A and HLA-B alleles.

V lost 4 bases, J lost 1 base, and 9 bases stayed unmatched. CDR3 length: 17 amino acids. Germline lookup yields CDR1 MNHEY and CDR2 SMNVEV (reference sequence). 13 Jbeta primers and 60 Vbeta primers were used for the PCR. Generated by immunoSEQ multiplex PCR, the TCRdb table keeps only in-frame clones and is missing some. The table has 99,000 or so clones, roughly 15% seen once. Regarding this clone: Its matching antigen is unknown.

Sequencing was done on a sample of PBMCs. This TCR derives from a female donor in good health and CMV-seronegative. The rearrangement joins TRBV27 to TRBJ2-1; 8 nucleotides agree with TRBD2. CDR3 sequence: CASSSHYSGMSYNEQFF. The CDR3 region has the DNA TGTGCCAGCAGTTCGCATTATAGCGGGATGTCCTACAATGAGCAGTTCTTC.